Included here is one T cell receptor (beta chain) sequence, with context. Some clones are missing from TCRdb's copy, which holds only in-frame ones; the method was immunoSEQ multiplex PCR. The table lists under 200,000 clones, under 85% of them singletons. The data originate from a study of blood T cell repertoires in COVID-19. Study in general: PBMCs, B-cell-depleted T cells, or T cells were the source of the cDNA or gDNA that made up the material.

The trim removed 5 bases at V and 3 bases at J, leaving 7 bases unmatched. This CDR3 has 14 amino acids. Germline V lookup: CDR1 SGHAT, CDR2 FQNNGV. This chain joins TRBV11-2 and TRBJ2-7; 7 nucleotides line up with TRBD1. This clonotype was sampled from an older man with acute or convalescent COVID-19. The sequenced sample was peripheral blood. The CDR3 DNA sequence: TGTGCCAGCAGCAGACGACAGGGTGGCTACGAGCAGTACTTC. It specifies CASSRRQGGYEQYF.